The table lists the clone carrying this TCR beta chain with a few counts. Different DNA sequences within this sample yield the same CDR3. Of the isolated RNA, all was reverse transcribed, and so the sequenced material was expressed TCRB transcripts. Sequencing was performed with immunoSEQ multiplex PCR; in TCRdb, only in-frame clones are kept and a portion is missing. Of more than 300,000 clones in the sample, approximately 16% were seen once. This record belongs to a study of beta chain features in type 1 diabetes. Study information: Patient and healthy donor groups were alike in age, gender and cell yields.

The CDR3 is 12 residues long. Trimming left V 1 base short and J 4 bases short, with 5 bases between. The germline gives CDR1 MDHEN, CDR2 SYDVKM. The J gene is TRBJ2-7, the V gene TRBV28, with D possibly matching TRBD1 (5 bases). The clonotype comes from a woman younger than 30 in good health. The sample consisted of naive CD4+ T cells from blood. The CDR3 DNA reads as TGTGCCAGCAGTTTATCAGGGTACGAGCAGTACTTC. Translation gives CASSLSGYEQYF.